This note documents a single T cell receptor (beta chain) sequence. Its antigen is not yet known. The input lacks base qualities; no much larger clone sits a single base away. The data derive from a study of post-analysis software for immune sequencing data (dated by TCRdb to between 2015 and 2016). Background for the entire study: Disease courses on record covered relapsing-remitting, secondary progressive and progressive-relapsing multiple sclerosis, though some patients had no subtype annotation. The patient repertoires were set against approximately 10 previously published healthy control repertoires from donors whose ages ranged from roughly 6 to 27 years. A subset of samples was prepared in parallel using single-end sample barcoding, then pooled and co-amplified after Illumina adapter ligation. The investigation overall reported the following: Normalized Chao1 diversity was significantly lower in multiple sclerosis patients than controls, suggesting substantial peripheral T-cell clonal expansion. When samples were clustered directly using the F measure, samples prepared in the same batch co-clustered strongly, which prompted a batch-effect correction. The multiple sclerosis patient group was slightly younger than the control group. Roughly 5 TRBV segments, including TRBV5-6, TRBV5-1 and TRBV20-1, were significantly more frequent in patients than controls.

The germline V gene (reference sequence) supplies CDR1 MNHNY and CDR2 SVGAGI. Trimming takes 0 bases from V and 0 bases from J, and the germline ends sit 9 bases apart. The CDR3 numbers 16 residues from cysteine through phenylalanine. The DNA shown is the 48-base CDR3, in frame from base 1. To demonstrate the VDJtools post-analysis software, TCR beta repertoires were profiled from the peripheral blood of 13 young patients with multiple sclerosis. The multiple sclerosis patients were children and adolescents between roughly 6 and 17 years of age. The library was generated by PCR. Sequencer: Illumina HiSeq 2500. To reduce PCR and sequencing biases, unique molecular identifiers were incorporated into the TCR beta cDNA libraries. Per 1 to 10 million input T cells, roughly 500,000 cDNA molecules were obtained, such that each molecule approximated one T cell. The patient libraries were prepared and sequenced with the same protocol used for the earlier healthy control dataset. Samples belonging to the same batch were prepared together, multiplexed and sequenced on a shared HiSeq lane. In the source study's methods: Raw barcoded reads were processed with MIGEC, discarding single-read molecular identifier groups before consensus assembly and CDR3 extraction. VDJtools was used for post-analysis of the clonotype tables, with diversity normalized by down-sampling every dataset to the smallest sample size. Repertoire overlap clustering matched CDR3 amino acid but not nucleotide sequences to correct batch-related cross-sample contamination. Through fastp at Q25 and MiXCR, TCRdb rebuilt clones from the public reads, retaining in-frame beta chains. Every CDR3 protein is listed once, alongside the most common genes and DNA of its rows. For this entry, the V and J calls and clone size follow TCRdb and not the study's own pipeline. The sample profile shows hundreds of thousands of distinct CDR3 sequences; around 40% of them were found once. The top ten constitute 9% to 13% of the sample.

This TCR derives from a girl under 18 with multiple sclerosis. The rearranged segments are TRBV6-6 and TRBJ1-3; a weak D assignment points to TRBD1 (6 bases agree). Sample: blood. Here is the DNA: TGTGCCAGCAGTTACTCCGGACAGAGCTCTGGAAACACCATATATTTT. It translates to CASSYSGQSSGNTIYF.